This T cell receptor delta chain was identified during a study of γδ T cells in repeated Plasmodium falciparum infection. Study-wide background: Malian samples came from no-transmission periods or across acute febrile malaria episodes.

TCRdb made new clone calls on the multiplex PCR reads using CATT. The table records 75,000 to 100,000 delta-chain clones, about 1.5% of them present only once. Comments on this clone: Its antigen remains unknown. The TCRdb protein comes from a much larger clone and disagrees with this DNA's translation at residue 11, likely due to a read error; the protein given here is derived from the DNA.

Vgamma9/Vdelta2+ and Vdelta2-negative gammadelta T cells were flow-sorted from PBMC for bulk sequencing. The CDR3 totals 18 residues. The germline V gene has CDR1 GEAIGNYY and CDR2 EKD. The V and J ends lost 2 bases and 2 bases, in that order; junction bases with no gene match: 13. Findings and caveats of the study: Vgamma9/Vdelta2+ repertoires stayed stably polyclonal over time and infection.

The V and J genes are TRDV2 and TRDJ1; the match to TRDD3 covers 10 bases. TCRdb is silent on the J gene; assignment here came from matching the DNA to germline. Sequenced sample: gamma-delta T cells from blood. The sequence came from a pool of human donors (malaria-infected and uninfected, not separated). CDR3 amino acids: CACDKGDTATPQTDKLIF. The CDR3 DNA reads as TGTGCCTGTGACAAGGGGGATACGGCCACACCGCAGACCGATAAACTCATCTTT.